A single sample is the source of the 20 T cell receptor beta chains below, sequenced in a study of OX40 agonist ivuxolimab in advanced cancers. Measured with immunoSEQ multiplex PCR; TCRdb has only the in-frame clones, and not every one. The data hold roughly 70,000 clones, with approximately 80% observed a single time. The sequencing used CD4+ or CD8+ T cells sorted from blood, collected in a trial of the OX40 agonist ivuxolimab. These receptors came from an adult with an advanced solid tumor such as melanoma, head and neck, liver or kidney cancer.

In its sample, this clone was seen a few times. The V call is TRBV4-1, the J call TRBJ1-1; D is ambiguous. The germline V gene encodes CDR1 MGHRA and CDR2 YSYEKL. The V gene lost 0 bases and the J gene lost 0 bases, with 11 bases spanning the gap. There are 16 residues in the CDR3. The CDR3 DNA sequence: TGCGCCAGCAGCCAAGAAAGTAGGATCATGAACACTGAAGCTTTCTTT. Translation: CASSQESRIMNTEAFF.

The V call is TRBV27, the J call TRBJ1-5; D unclear. The germline V gene has CDR1 MNHEY and CDR2 SMNVEV (reference sequence). V shed 4 bases and J shed 4 bases, with 17 bases lying between them. The CDR3 is made up of 16 amino acids. CDR3 in DNA: TGTGCCAGCAGTTCTGCGGGTAGGGCCCAAAATCAGCCCCAGCATTTT. It yields the protein CASSSAGRAQNQPQHF.

This rearrangement joins TRBV4-1 to TRBJ1-4; 8 bases align to TRBD1. The V and J ends lost 4 bases and 5 bases, in that order; junction bases with no gene match: 3. The germline gives CDR1 MGHRA, CDR2 YSYEKL. The CDR3 loop spans 14 amino acids. Here the CDR3 DNA reads TGCGCCAGCAGCCGGACAGGGCAAAATGAAAAACTGTTTTTT. Translated, it gives CASSRTGQNEKLFF.

This clone was observed once. The V call is TRBV7-6, the J call TRBJ1-4, with D uncertain. Germline V lookup: CDR1 SGHVS, CDR2 FNYEAQ. This CDR3 is 13 amino acids long. Trimming pared 7 bases from V and 4 bases from J, leaving 10 bases between. CDR3 residues: CASKGQLNEKLFF. CDR3 nucleotide sequence: TGTGCCAGCAAAGGGCAACTTAATGAAAAACTGTTTTTT.

The rearrangement uses TRBV5-5 and TRBJ1-5; TRBD1 might be the D (5 bases). The germline V gene encodes CDR1 SGHKS and CDR2 YYEKEE (reference sequence). The CDR3 contains 14 residues. V was cut by 0 bases and J by 4 bases, with 8 bases left in between. The DNA of the CDR3 is TGTGCCAGCAGCTTGGCGACAGTGAATCAGCCCCAGCATTTT. This translates into CASSLATVNQPQHF.

The chain couples TRBV19 to TRBJ2-3, with 10 bases identical to TRBD1. Germline V gives CDR1 LNHDA, CDR2 SQIVND (reference sequence). V dropped 5 bases and J dropped 4; count of bases not matched to a gene: 6. CDR3 length: 15 residues. The CDR3 loop reads CASSSPGQGSDTQYF. The CDR3, as DNA: TGTGCCAGTAGTTCCCCGGGACAGGGGTCAGATACGCAGTATTTT.

The gene calls are TRBV5-3 and TRBJ2-5, with 8 positions matching TRBD2. TRBV5-3 is placed among ORFs of uncertain function. With V trimmed by 2 bases and J by 1 base, 16 bases remained unmatched. The CDR3 length is 19 residues. The CDR3, as DNA: TGTGCCAGAAGCTTCCGGCGGGGGGCATGGAAAAATACCCAAGAGACCCAGTACTTC. Translating gives CARSFRRGAWKNTQETQYF.

The chain links TRBV5-1 to TRBJ2-1, with 7 bases that match TRBD1. Germline assignment: CDR1 SGHRS and CDR2 YFSETQ. Trimming cost V 4 bases and J 2 bases; bases outside gene matches: 6. This CDR3 spans 15 amino acids. The CDR3 nucleotides read TGCGCCAGCAGCCCCCAGACAGGGACCTACAATGAGCAGTTCTTC. This translates into CASSPQTGTYNEQFF.

This clone was recorded once. This chain uses TRBV7-7 with TRBJ2-3; D is perhaps TRBD1 or TRBD2 (5 bases each). In germline, CDR1 is SSHAT, CDR2 FNYEAQ (reference sequence). The CDR3 runs to 13 residues. The V and J ends lost 5 bases and 4 bases respectively, with 10 bases between them. The CDR3 sequence: CASSPGTPDTQYF. CDR3 bases: TGTGCCAGCAGCCCGGGGACCCCAGATACGCAGTATTTT.

The genes are TRBV7-6 and TRBJ2-5; D may correspond to TRBD1 or TRBD2 (5 bases each). The CDR3 totals 16 residues. Deletions cut 0 bases from V and 3 bases from J, with 14 bases between. Germline V gene lookup returns CDR1 SGHVS and CDR2 FNYEAQ. This chain's CDR3 is CASSLAVREQEETQYF. Here the CDR3 DNA reads TGTGCCAGCAGCTTAGCGGTCAGGGAGCAGGAAGAGACCCAGTACTTC.

Here the CDR3 DNA reads TGTGCCAGTAGTATTGGGAGAAGGGGGATGAACACTGAAGCTTTCTTT. Protein: CASSIGRRGMNTEAFF. The chain uses TRBV19 and TRBJ1-1, with TRBD1 as a possible D gene (6 bases). Germline V gene sequence: CDR1 LNHDA, CDR2 SQIVND (reference sequence). V was cut by 3 bases and J by 0 bases, with 14 bases left in between. The length of the CDR3 is 16 residues. Looking up the rest from reference TRBV19 and TRBJ1-1 gives the full variable domain: DGGITQSPKYLFRKEGQNVTLSCEQNLNHDAMYWYRQDPGQGLRLIYYSQIVNDFQKGDIAEGYSVSREKKESFPLTVTSAQKNPTAFYLCASSIGRRGMNTEAFFGQGTRLTVV.

The V call is TRBV6-5, the J call TRBJ2-7, with TRBD2 as a possible D gene (6 bases). V was shortened by 10 bases and J by 1 base, with 17 bases between the two germline ends. CDR1 is MNHEY, CDR2 SVGAGI, per germline. This CDR3 comprises 14 residues. In nucleotides, the CDR3 is TGTGCCACCAGCGGATCCAGCGGGTCCTACGAGCAGTACTTC. Its protein is CATSGSSGSYEQYF.

The chain has TRBV5-8 and TRBJ2-2, with 9 bases lining up with TRBD1. The CDR3 extends over 15 amino acids. The V segment lost 2 bases and the J segment 6 bases; nucleotides outside the gene matches: 5. Germline V gene sequence: CDR1 SGHTS, CDR2 YDEGEE. The CDR3 DNA follows: TGTGCCAGCAGCTTAGGGACAGGGATAGCCGGGGAGCTGTTTTTT. Its protein is CASSLGTGIAGELFF.

This clone has just one count. This chain joins TRBV28 and TRBJ2-2; TRBD1 might be the D (6 bases). Germline values: CDR1 MDHEN, CDR2 SYDVKM. Trimming removed 6 bases at V and 8 bases at J, with 22 bases between. The CDR3 covers 16 residues. The CDR3 spells CASSARGPGWLGELFF. In DNA, the CDR3 is TGTGCCAGCAGCGCCAGGGGACCCGGGTGGTTAGGGGAGCTGTTTTTT.

The genes are TRBV19 and TRBJ1-1; no clear D gene. CDR1 is LNHDA and CDR2 is SQIVND in the germline V gene (reference sequence). This CDR3 has 13 residues. V shed 2 bases and J shed 2 bases, with 6 bases lying between them. CDR3 in amino acids: CASSILFNTEAFF. CDR3 sequence (DNA): TGTGCCAGTAGTATACTGTTTAACACTGAAGCTTTCTTT.

V is TRBV6-6 and J is TRBJ1-2, with 7 positions matching TRBD1. The CDR3 sequence is 13 residues long. Germline CDR1 MNHNY, CDR2 SVGAGI (reference sequence). V lost 5 bases, J lost 3 bases, and 3 bases stayed unmatched. This CDR3 is CASSPTGDYGYTF. Written as DNA, the CDR3 is TGTGCCAGCAGTCCTACAGGGGACTATGGCTACACCTTC.

The CDR3 sequence: CAWGPGTGTFYEQYF. The CDR3 bases are TGTGCCTGGGGCCCCGGGACAGGGACCTTCTACGAGCAGTACTTC. The rearrangement uses TRBV30 and TRBJ2-7; 9 bases fit TRBD1. Germline CDR1 reads GTSNPN; CDR2 reads SVGIG (reference sequence). J gave up 3 bases and V 5 bases, and 11 bases lay outside the gene matches. The CDR3 sequence is 15 residues long.

The chain employs TRBV19 and TRBJ2-2; 9 nucleotides line up with TRBD1. Germline V gene sequence: CDR1 LNHDA, CDR2 SQIVND (reference sequence). The CDR3 consists of 14 residues. Germline trimming cut 4 bases from V and 3 bases from J; bases unmatched to any gene: 0. The CDR3 protein is CASSRTGDTGELFF. CDR3 nucleotide sequence: TGTGCCAGTAGTAGGACAGGGGACACCGGGGAGCTGTTTTTT.

This clone has just one count. The CDR3 bases are TGTGCCAGCAAGGGGGGACTCTACGAGCAGTACTTC. This sequence encodes CASKGGLYEQYF. The V and J genes are TRBV28 and TRBJ2-7; D is possibly TRBD1 or TRBD2 (6 bases each). Trimming left V 7 bases short and J 3 bases short, with 10 bases between. The CDR3 length is 12 residues. Germline V lookup: CDR1 MDHEN, CDR2 SYDVKM. The whole variable domain, remainder taken from reference TRBV28 and TRBJ2-7, is DVKVTQSSRYLVKRTGEKVFLECVQDMDHENMFWYRQDPGLGLRLIYFSYDVKMKEKGDIPEGYSVSREKKERFSLILESASTNQTSMYLCASKGGLYEQYFGPGTRLTVT.

The rearrangement joins TRBV7-9 to TRBJ1-2; D perhaps matches TRBD1 (5 bases). Germline CDR1 and CDR2: SEHNR and FQNEAQ (reference sequence). Between the trimmed V and J ends, which lost 5 bases and 0 bases, there was a span of 10 bases. The CDR3 is 14 residues long. In DNA, the CDR3 is TGTGCCAGCAGCCCGCCAGGGACTAACTATGGCTACACCTTC. Translation: CASSPPGTNYGYTF.